A selection of T cell receptor beta chains follows, all from one sample in a study of early T cells in non-severe SARS-CoV-2 infection. TCRdb redid the calling of the 5' RACE reads with MiXCR, one entry per CDR3 protein. The table includes 87,000 or so distinct CDR3 sequences, about 15% detected once. Material: whole blood. The receptors stem from an adult who was a healthcare worker with PCR-confirmed SARS-CoV-2 infection or an uninfected control (not recorded which). Each CDR3 is given without its conserved first and last residue. Fields, in order: J gene, V gene, D gene, CDR3 protein. The D gene is left open where the match is weak.

J gene: TRBJ1-3; V gene: TRBV6-1; D gene: .; CDR3 protein: ASSEDGRSGNTIY
J gene: TRBJ2-3; V gene: TRBV28; D gene: TRBD1; CDR3 protein: ASNWDRGGSSDTQY
J gene: TRBJ2-7; V gene: TRBV11-2; D gene: .; CDR3 protein: ASSHPGASYEQY
J gene: TRBJ1-1; V gene: TRBV3-1; D gene: .; CDR3 protein: ASSQGTLVTEAF
J gene: TRBJ1-1; V gene: TRBV7-6; D gene: .; CDR3 protein: ASSLGGADTEAF
J gene: TRBJ2-4; V gene: TRBV7-9; D gene: .; CDR3 protein: ASSLGGSYNIQY
J gene: TRBJ2-7; V gene: TRBV20-1; D gene: TRBD2; CDR3 protein: SATLAGIEQY
J gene: TRBJ2-7; V gene: TRBV5-4; D gene: TRBD2; CDR3 protein: ASSFASGGRYEQY
J gene: TRBJ1-6; V gene: TRBV3-1; D gene: TRBD1; CDR3 protein: ASSLYRWTGVSPLH
J gene: TRBJ2-1; V gene: TRBV27; D gene: .; CDR3 protein: ASSSSGEQF
J gene: TRBJ2-2; V gene: TRBV25-1; D gene: .; CDR3 protein: ASSPQANTGELF
J gene: TRBJ2-1; V gene: TRBV12-3/TRBV12-4; D gene: .; CDR3 protein: ASSPEPHSYNEQF
J gene: TRBJ2-7; V gene: TRBV7-9; D gene: .; CDR3 protein: ASSVLGSPDEQY
J gene: TRBJ1-1; V gene: TRBV12-3/TRBV12-4; D gene: TRBD1; CDR3 protein: ASTFRTGPASEAF
J gene: TRBJ1-2; V gene: TRBV28; D gene: .; CDR3 protein: ASSYNGYT
J gene: TRBJ2-2; V gene: TRBV12-3/TRBV12-4; D gene: .; CDR3 protein: ATTENTGELF
J gene: TRBJ1-1; V gene: TRBV6-5; D gene: .; CDR3 protein: ASSSEGGPFMNTEAF
J gene: TRBJ2-3; V gene: TRBV29-1; D gene: TRBD1; CDR3 protein: SVAGTGGFTDTQY
J gene: TRBJ1-1; V gene: TRBV28; D gene: .; CDR3 protein: ASSFHPGEMNTEAF
J gene: TRBJ2-7; V gene: TRBV3-1; D gene: .; CDR3 protein: ASSQGQAVSYEQY
J gene: TRBJ1-3; V gene: TRBV4-2; D gene: .; CDR3 protein: ASSQGGAGNTIY
J gene: TRBJ1-1; V gene: TRBV5-1; D gene: .; CDR3 protein: ASSLAVLSGNTEAF
J gene: TRBJ2-1; V gene: TRBV28; D gene: .; CDR3 protein: ASSSPGNEQF
J gene: TRBJ1-1; V gene: TRBV12-3/TRBV12-4; D gene: .; CDR3 protein: ASSWFLEGQNTEAF
J gene: TRBJ1-4; V gene: TRBV5-1; D gene: TRBD1; CDR3 protein: ASSSPGQANEKLF
J gene: TRBJ2-3; V gene: TRBV5-1; D gene: .; CDR3 protein: ASSSRLASKTDTQY
J gene: TRBJ2-1; V gene: TRBV15; D gene: .; CDR3 protein: ATSRELGVAQVSYNEQF
J gene: TRBJ1-1; V gene: TRBV29-1; D gene: TRBD1; CDR3 protein: SVRDRVMNTEAF
J gene: TRBJ1-2; V gene: TRBV7-3; D gene: TRBD1; CDR3 protein: ASSGKSGGDGYGYT
J gene: TRBJ2-5; V gene: TRBV7-9; D gene: .; CDR3 protein: ASSNQETQY
J gene: TRBJ1-2; V gene: TRBV28; D gene: .; CDR3 protein: ASSLTGLNYGYT
J gene: TRBJ2-7; V gene: TRBV27; D gene: .; CDR3 protein: ASSLRGSYEQY
J gene: TRBJ2-3; V gene: TRBV2; D gene: TRBD2; CDR3 protein: ASSDSGVGTDTQY
J gene: TRBJ2-6; V gene: TRBV29-1; D gene: .; CDR3 protein: SVQSSGANVLT
J gene: TRBJ1-1; V gene: TRBV29-1; D gene: .; CDR3 protein: SVRPWGTEAF
J gene: TRBJ2-5; V gene: TRBV3-1; D gene: .; CDR3 protein: ASSGGSRETQY
J gene: TRBJ1-1; V gene: TRBV12-3/TRBV12-4; D gene: .; CDR3 protein: ASSLGAGGAEAF
J gene: TRBJ2-6; V gene: TRBV12-5; D gene: .; CDR3 protein: ASGLADSSSGANVLT
J gene: TRBJ2-2; V gene: TRBV5-1; D gene: TRBD1; CDR3 protein: ASSLGDRRLTGELF
J gene: TRBJ1-1; V gene: TRBV29-1; D gene: .; CDR3 protein: SEGVGTEAF
J gene: TRBJ2-7; V gene: TRBV10-2; D gene: .; CDR3 protein: ASREGAGGYEQY
J gene: TRBJ2-7; V gene: TRBV9; D gene: .; CDR3 protein: ASSVGGTVYEQY
J gene: TRBJ2-4; V gene: TRBV28; D gene: .; CDR3 protein: ASSLDNFVQY
J gene: TRBJ1-1; V gene: TRBV20-1; D gene: .; CDR3 protein: SAPRNTEAF
J gene: TRBJ1-1; V gene: TRBV20-1; D gene: .; CDR3 protein: SLRGDTEAF